These 27 T cell receptor beta chains share one sample of origin, sequenced in a study of blood T cell repertoires in COVID-19. Generated by immunoSEQ multiplex PCR, the TCRdb table keeps only in-frame clones and is missing some. This sample has some 150,000 clones, with over 75% found just once. Sequenced input: peripheral blood. The receptor set was obtained from a human donor in a cohort sampled during active COVID-19.

The rearrangement joins TRBV10-3 to TRBJ2-1, with D hard to call. This CDR3 region has 15 residues. From germline, CDR1 is ENHRY and CDR2 SYGVKD. V lost 0 bases, J lost 9 bases, and 15 bases lay in between. The CDR3 reads CAISESNPPSGEQFF. In DNA, the CDR3 is TGTGCCATCAGTGAGTCAAACCCCCCCTCGGGTGAGCAGTTCTTC.

This clone was seen once. The CDR3 reads CASSSPARETQYF. CDR3 DNA sequence: TGTGCCAGCAGCTCCCCCGCCAGAGAGACCCAGTACTTC. The rearrangement links TRBV7-8 to TRBJ2-5, with D hard to call. Germline V gene sequence: CDR1 SGHVS, CDR2 FQNEAQ. Trimming stripped 4 bases from V and 4 bases from J, with 10 bases between. This CDR3 is 13 amino acids long. The full variable domain, in which reference TRBV7-8 and TRBJ2-5 provide the parts outside the CDR3, is GAGVSQSPRYKVAKRGQDVALRCDPISGHVSLFWYQQALGQGPEFLTYFQNEAQLDKSGLPSDRFFAERPEGSVSTLKIQRTQQEDSAVYLCASSSPARETQYFGPGTRLLVL.

In its sample, this clone was seen a few times. The genes are TRBV19 and TRBJ1-1; D might be TRBD1 (6 bases). The length of the CDR3 is 13 residues. The germline V and J ends were trimmed by 5 bases and 3 bases, with 10 bases remaining between them. Looked up from germline, CDR1 is LNHDA and CDR2 is SQIVND (reference sequence). CDR3: CASSHRVDTEAFF. In nucleotides, the CDR3 is TGTGCCAGTAGTCACAGGGTTGACACTGAAGCTTTCTTT.

This clone has a handful of counts. Written as DNA, the CDR3 is TGTGCCAGCAGTTTAGAGCGGTTCCACAATGAGCAGTTCTTC. It specifies CASSLERFHNEQFF. The chain uses TRBV27 and TRBJ2-1, with D possibly being TRBD2 (5 bases). Germline assignment: CDR1 MNHEY and CDR2 SMNVEV (reference sequence). The CDR3 is made up of 14 amino acids. V dropped 2 bases and J dropped 5 bases, with 10 bases sitting between them.

This rearrangement joins TRBV18 to TRBJ2-6; 9 bases align to TRBD2. Trimming at V came to 5 bases and at J to 1 base, leaving 9 bases not matched to a gene. The CDR3 totals 18 residues. In germline, CDR1 is KGHSH, CDR2 LQKENI. The CDR3 loop reads CASSSSGNYLSGANVLTF. The CDR3 coding sequence is TGTGCCAGCTCATCTAGCGGGAATTATCTTTCTGGGGCCAACGTCCTGACTTTC.

Only a few counts were recorded for this clone. The chain uses TRBV7-2 and TRBJ2-7, with 10 bases identical to TRBD1. This CDR3 has 15 amino acids. V dropped 6 bases and J dropped 2; count of bases not matched to a gene: 7. Germline CDR1 and CDR2: SGHTA and FQGNSA. CDR3 DNA: TGTGCCAGCAGTCCCGACAGGGGGCGTACCTACGAGCAGTACTTC. As protein: CASSPDRGRTYEQYF.

The chain is built from TRBV19 and TRBJ1-2; D perhaps matches TRBD1 (6 bases). Germline CDR1 LNHDA, CDR2 SQIVND (reference sequence). Between the trimmed V and J ends, which lost 2 bases and 0 bases, there was a span of 7 bases. This CDR3 is built from 14 residues. As DNA, the CDR3 is TGTGCCAGTAGTATACAGGGGACTAACTATGGCTACACCTTC. Protein sequence: CASSIQGTNYGYTF.

The rearrangement uses TRBV19 and TRBJ1-5; D is ambiguous. CDR3 length: 14 amino acids. V lost 1 base to trimming and J lost 4 bases, with 8 bases between them. Germline-derived CDR1 and CDR2 are LNHDA and SQIVND (reference sequence). CDR3 amino acids: CASSIVTGNQPQHF. CDR3 DNA: TGTGCCAGTAGTATAGTGACGGGGAATCAGCCCCAGCATTTT.

V gene TRBV7-2 combines with J gene TRBJ2-5; 13 nucleotides agree with TRBD2. Germline values: CDR1 SGHTA, CDR2 FQGNSA. J lost 5 bases, V lost 6 bases, and 15 bases had no gene match. This CDR3 contains 18 residues. CDR3 in DNA: TGTGCCAGCAGTAATTCCGGAGGACTAGCGGGAGCGGGGGAGACCCAGTACTTC. Translated, it gives CASSNSGGLAGAGETQYF.

V gene TRBV9 combines with J gene TRBJ2-1; tentatively, D is TRBD2 (5 bases). Germline lookup yields CDR1 SGDLS and CDR2 YYNGEE. The length of the CDR3 is 14 residues. The ends were cut back, 4 bases at V and 9 bases at J, with 17 bases in the middle. The CDR3 protein is CASSSYIGEGEQFF. The CDR3 coding sequence is TGTGCCAGCAGCTCTTATATCGGAGAGGGTGAGCAGTTCTTC.

Turning to this clone: This sample also contains other DNA sequences that code for the same CDR3. V is TRBV30 and J is TRBJ2-5; perhaps TRBD1 as D (5 bases). Germline values: CDR1 GTSNPN, CDR2 SVGIG (reference sequence). V lost 3 bases, J lost 5 bases, and 10 bases lay in between. The CDR3 consists of 12 residues. CDR3 DNA: TGTGCCTGGAGCGTTTCAGGGGAGACCCAGTACTTC. Residues: CAWSVSGETQYF.

The V and J genes are TRBV2 and TRBJ2-7, with TRBD2 identical over 7 bases. This CDR3 is built from 16 residues. Germline assignment: CDR1 SNHLY and CDR2 FYNNEI. Trimming took 4 bases from V and 2 from J; bases not matched to a gene: 11. CDR3 region: CASSVEAGDPPYEQYF. The DNA of the CDR3 is TGTGCCAGCAGTGTAGAGGCGGGGGACCCTCCCTACGAGCAGTACTTC. The whole variable domain, filled in from reference TRBV2 and TRBJ2-7, reads EPEVTQTPSHQVTQMGQEVILRCVPISNHLYFYWYRQILGQKVEFLVSFYNNEISEKSEIFDDQFSVERPDGSNFTLKIRSTKLEDSAMYFCASSVEAGDPPYEQYFGPGTRLTVT.

The chain has TRBV5-1 and TRBJ2-5; D uncertain. V shed 0 bases and J shed 5 bases, with 11 bases lying between them. This CDR3 region has 14 residues. Germline V CDR1 and CDR2: SGHRS, YFSETQ. The CDR3 bases are TGCGCCAGCAGCTTGGACAGTGGATGGGAGACCCAGTACTTC. The encoded protein is CASSLDSGWETQYF.

The table lists this clone with a few counts. The genes are TRBV29-1 and TRBJ2-7; possible D gene TRBD1, 6 bases. Germline lookup yields CDR1 SQVTM and CDR2 ANQGSEA. The CDR3 has 13 amino acids. V gave up 0 bases and J gave up 3 bases, with 9 bases separating them. The CDR3 DNA is TGCAGCGTTGAAGAGCTGGACAGCTACGAGCAGTACTTC. Its translation: CSVEELDSYEQYF.

V usage is TRBV4-2 and J usage is TRBJ2-7; possible D gene TRBD2, 7 bases. V dropped 0 bases and J dropped 2 bases, with 11 bases sitting between them. CDR3 length: 15 residues. The germline CDR1 and CDR2 sequences are LGHNA and YNFKEQ. CDR3 bases: TGTGCCAGCAGCCAAGAGGGGGGGCCTACCTACGAGCAGTACTTC. It is translated as CASSQEGGPTYEQYF.

The V call is TRBV7-2, the J call TRBJ2-1; the match to TRBD1 covers 9 bases. The V gene's germline CDR1 is SGHTA and CDR2 FQGNSA. This CDR3 has 15 amino acids. Trimming cost V 3 bases and J 6 bases; bases outside gene matches: 6. CDR3 sequence (DNA): TGTGCCAGCAGCTTGAAGGGGACAGGGACCAATGAGCAGTTCTTC. Amino acids: CASSLKGTGTNEQFF.

The V and J genes are TRBV11-3 and TRBJ2-2; 7 bases are a match to TRBD1. Germline V gene lookup returns CDR1 SGHNT and CDR2 YENEEA. The length of the CDR3 is 15 residues. Unmatched junction bases numbered 5, after V lost 6 bases and J lost 1 base. The CDR3: CASRNQGENTGELFF. Here the CDR3 DNA reads TGTGCCAGCAGAAATCAGGGGGAGAACACCGGGGAGCTGTTTTTT.

As DNA, the CDR3 is TGTGCCACCAGTGAAACTAGCACAGATACGCAGTATTTT. This sequence encodes CATSETSTDTQYF. This chain links TRBV24-1 with TRBJ2-3; no clear D gene. Germline-derived CDR1 and CDR2 are KGHDR and SFDVKD. Trimming left V 4 bases short and J 0 bases short, with 4 bases between. The CDR3 length is 13 residues.

The chain is built from TRBV23-1 and TRBJ1-2; 11 bases match TRBD1. TRBV23-1 is assigned to the ORF class and has an uncertain function. V lost 7 bases and J lost 5; bases outside the gene matches: 12. The CDR3 runs 16 residues. The CDR3 region has the DNA TGCGCCAGCACCGTGAAGGACAGGGGGCGAGGGTATGGCTACACCTTC. Protein: CASTVKDRGRGYGYTF.

This sequence joins TRBV3-1 (or the pseudogene TRBV3-2) and TRBJ2-5, with D possibly TRBD2 on 6 matching bases. CDR3 length: 17 residues. Between the trimmed V and J ends, which lost 1 base and 0 bases, there was a span of 15 bases. Germline V gene sequence: CDR1 LGHDT, CDR2 YNNKEL (reference sequence). The CDR3 reads CASSQGVGGTDQETQYF. In DNA form, the CDR3 reads TGTGCCAGCAGCCAAGGAGTTGGCGGGACCGACCAAGAGACCCAGTACTTC.

The chain uses TRBV10-3 and TRBJ1-5; 9 positions agree with TRBD1. J lost 3 bases, V lost 10 bases, and 4 bases had no gene match. The CDR3 has 13 amino acids. The V gene's germline CDR1 is ENHRY and CDR2 SYGVKD. The DNA of the CDR3 is TGTGCCACAAGGGACAGGGACAATCAGCCCCAGCATTTT. Its translation is CATRDRDNQPQHF.

CDR3 bases: TGCGCCAGCAGCCGTCGGGACAGGTGGGACGAGCAGTACTTC. Translated: CASSRRDRWDEQYF. The V call is TRBV5-1, the J call TRBJ2-7, with 8 positions matching TRBD1. CDR3 length: 14 residues. Germline lookup yields CDR1 SGHRS and CDR2 YFSETQ. V lost 4 bases and J lost 5; bases outside the gene matches: 8.

The chain is built from TRBV5-1 and TRBJ1-2; 7 nucleotides align to TRBD1. Unmatched junction bases numbered 11, after V lost 4 bases and J lost 8 bases. The CDR3 extends over 14 amino acids. The V gene's germline CDR1 is SGHRS and CDR2 YFSETQ. CDR3 nucleotide sequence: TGCGCCAGCAGCCCCGGGACAGCACCCCTAGGCTACACCTTC. Translating gives CASSPGTAPLGYTF.

The chain couples TRBV24-1 to TRBJ2-1; TRBD1 might be the D (7 bases). The CDR3 is 13 residues long. The ends were cut back, 5 bases at V and 9 bases at J, with 13 bases in the middle. In germline, CDR1 is KGHDR, CDR2 SFDVKD. CDR3 residues: CATSARRDSEQFF. The CDR3 DNA reads TGTGCCACCAGTGCTAGGAGGGACAGTGAGCAGTTCTTC.

This sequence joins TRBV2 and TRBJ1-1; perhaps TRBD1 as D (6 bases). The V and J ends lost 5 bases and 2 bases respectively, with 12 bases between them. The CDR3 totals 14 residues. From germline, CDR1 is SNHLY and CDR2 FYNNEI. CDR3 sequence reads: CASSYLDSNTEAFF. CDR3 DNA: TGTGCCAGCAGTTACCTGGACAGTAACACTGAAGCTTTCTTT.

The chain is built from TRBV27 and TRBJ2-1; D remains ambiguous. The CDR3 extends over 13 amino acids. Deletions cut 3 bases from V and 0 bases from J, with 3 bases between. Germline V gene lookup returns CDR1 MNHEY and CDR2 SMNVEV (reference sequence). CDR3 protein: CASSFSSYNEQFF. The CDR3 DNA follows: TGTGCCAGCAGTTTCTCCTCCTACAATGAGCAGTTCTTC.

This sequence joins TRBV3-1 (or the pseudogene TRBV3-2) and TRBJ1-6, with D possibly matching TRBD1 (6 bases). Germline loops: CDR1 LGHDT, CDR2 YNNKEL (reference sequence). The CDR3 is 17 amino acids. V gave up 4 bases and J gave up 7 bases, with 20 bases separating them. CDR3 bases: TGTGCCAGCAGCCGAATCATGGCACGGCAGGGGAATTCACCCCTCCACTTT. Protein sequence: CASSRIMARQGNSPLHF.